The TCR beta chain under discussion was sequenced for a study of a mutant IDH1 vaccine in newly diagnosed glioma. Study background: Receipt of radiotherapy, temozolomide, or both preceded the study, and most received both.

Method: immunoSEQ multiplex PCR; TCRdb's copy keeps in-frame clones and lacks some. Altogether approximately 61,000 clones are present, 80% being singletons, with the ten largest covering approximately 6.1%. CDR3 length equals 15 residues. Germline CDR1 and CDR2: SGHRS and YFSETQ. V was clipped by 5 bases and J by 3 bases, with 17 bases between them. Time point given: week 11, during vaccination. Every vaccine dose comprised 300 ug of mutant IDH1 20-mer peptide plus topical imiquimod. This clone occurred a few times. No antigen is known for it. The material sequenced was PBMCs, taken from a glioma patient whose treatment included an IDH1 peptide vaccine. V is TRBV5-1 and J is TRBJ1-2; D gene unclear. The receptor was isolated from a man between 50 and 59 years old with glioma. The CDR3 region has the DNA TGCGCCAGCAGAAGCTTTGAGGATTGGTACTATGGCTACACCTTC. This sequence encodes CASRSFEDWYYGYTF.